What follows are 30 T cell receptor beta chains derived from one specimen sequenced in a study of technical replicates of blood from a few donors. Generated by immunoSEQ multiplex PCR, the TCRdb table keeps only in-frame clones and is missing some. Altogether around 81,000 clones are present, 70% to 90% being singletons, with the ten largest covering roughly 4%. Sequenced material: PBMCs. These receptors were taken from a human donor in good health. Some clones in this sample may be carry-over from other donors' samples.

This clone occurred a few times. This chain uses TRBV5-6 with TRBJ2-7; a possible D gene is TRBD1 (6 bases). The germline V gene has CDR1 SGHDT and CDR2 YYEEEE. This CDR3 is built from 12 residues. V was cut by 1 base and J by 6 bases, with 8 bases left in between. The CDR3 here is CASSLSGAEQYF. CDR3 coding DNA: TGTGCCAGCAGCTTGTCAGGGGCCGAGCAGTACTTC.

This clone has just one count. The genes are TRBV7-2 and TRBJ1-2; TRBD1 matches at 11 bases. The CDR3 covers 15 residues. Germline assignment: CDR1 SGHTA and CDR2 FQGNSA. Losses at the gene ends were 5 bases for V and 4 bases for J; bases not matched to a gene: 6. For the CDR3, the DNA is TGTGCCAGCAGCCTAGGACAGGGGGCTATCTATGGCTACACCTTC. It codes for CASSLGQGAIYGYTF.

The genes are TRBV9 and TRBJ2-7; 9 nucleotides agree with TRBD1. The CDR3 is 15 amino acids. Germline CDR1 SGDLS, CDR2 YYNGEE. Trimming took 0 bases from V and 6 from J; bases not matched to a gene: 7. The CDR3 spells CASSVVGTGISEQYF. For the CDR3, the DNA is TGTGCCAGCAGCGTAGTGGGGACAGGGATTTCCGAGCAGTACTTC.

V and J are TRBV6-5 and TRBJ2-3, with 12 nucleotides matching TRBD2. Germline V gene lookup returns CDR1 MNHEY and CDR2 SVGAGI. V shed 2 bases and J 1 base; nucleotides not matched to a gene: 1. The CDR3 extends over 16 amino acids. The CDR3 nucleotides are TGTGCCAGCAGTTACCGACTAGCGGGAGGCACAGATACGCAGTATTTT. This encodes CASSYRLAGGTDTQYF.

The V call is TRBV5-6, the J call TRBJ1-2; tentatively, D is TRBD1 (5 bases). This CDR3 is 13 amino acids long. CDR1 and CDR2 (germline): SGHDT, YYEEEE. Trimming removed 3 bases from V and 8 bases from J, with 14 bases in between. The DNA for the CDR3 is TGTGCCAGCAGCTATGGGGGGGAAGTAGGCTACACCTTC. It is translated as CASSYGGEVGYTF.

V and J are TRBV9 and TRBJ2-1, with D possibly being TRBD2 (5 bases). The CDR3 spans 14 residues. Germline V gene lookup returns CDR1 SGDLS and CDR2 YYNGEE. V lost 0 bases and J 9 bases, leaving 13 bases between the germline ends. As DNA, the CDR3 is TGTGCCAGCAGCGTAGGGACTCTTTACGGTGAGCAGTTCTTC. Translating it yields CASSVGTLYGEQFF.

The V and J genes are TRBV4-1 and TRBJ2-7, with D tentatively TRBD2 (5 bases). CDR3 length equals 16 residues. V was trimmed by 1 base and J by 6 bases, leaving 19 bases between them. Germline assignment: CDR1 MGHRA and CDR2 YSYEKL. Here the CDR3 DNA reads TGCGCCAGCAGCCAAGTGTGGCAGGAGGAATCTACCGAGCAGTACTTC. The encoded protein is CASSQVWQEESTEQYF.

The chain employs TRBV4-2 and TRBJ2-3; D call uncertain. V was cut by 4 bases and J by 6 bases, with 11 bases left in between. Germline V CDR1 and CDR2: LGHNA, YNFKEQ. This CDR3 region has 13 residues. As DNA, the CDR3 is TGTGCCAGCAGCCCCCGACTTGGCGATACGCAGTATTTT. Translated: CASSPRLGDTQYF.

In the case of this clone: One end of the junction is discordant with germline, which a read error may explain. V and J are TRBV30 and TRBJ2-7, with TRBD1 as a possible D gene (6 bases). CDR3 length: 13 amino acids. Germline V gives CDR1 GTSNPN, CDR2 SVGIG (reference sequence). CDR3 bases: TGTACCTGGAGTCGCGGACAGAATTACGAGCAGTACTTC. It is translated as CTWSRGQNYEQYF. The full variable domain, rest sourced from reference TRBV30 and TRBJ2-7, is SQTIHQWPATLVQPVGSPLSLECTVEGTSNPNLYWYRQAAGRGLQLLFYSVGIGQISSEVPQNLSASRPQDRQFILSSKKLLLSDSGFYLCTWSRGQNYEQYFGPGTRLTVT.

There are a few counts of this clone. The CDR3 region is CASSNKLRGLHF. CDR3 nucleotides: TGTGCCAGCAGCAATAAACTCAGGGGCCTCCACTTT. V gene TRBV6-7 combines with J gene TRBJ1-6; weak D call: TRBD1 (6 bases). TRBV6-7 is sorted into the ORF group, with uncertain function. This CDR3 contains 12 residues. V was trimmed by 6 bases and J by 15 bases, leaving 15 bases between them.

The chain has TRBV6-1 and TRBJ1-5, with 10 bases aligning to TRBD1. This CDR3 comprises 15 residues. Germline-derived CDR1 and CDR2 are MNHNS and SASEGT. J was trimmed by 6 bases and V by 5 bases; bases with no gene match: 7. Here the CDR3 DNA reads TGTGCCAGCAGTTTCGGACAGGGGGGCGGTCAGCCCCAGCATTTT. Translation: CASSFGQGGGQPQHF.

This rearrangement joins TRBV5-8 to TRBJ2-5; 12 nucleotides agree with TRBD2. CDR1 and CDR2 (germline): SGHTS, YDEGEE. The CDR3 extends over 17 amino acids. V shed 4 bases, J shed 5 bases, and the junction held 12 bases outside the gene matches. CDR3 DNA sequence: TGTGCCAGCAGCCGACTAGCGGGAGTGAGGGGCGGTGAGACCCAGTACTTC. This translates into CASSRLAGVRGGETQYF. The full variable domain, in which reference TRBV5-8 and TRBJ2-5 provide the parts outside the CDR3, is EAGVTQSPTHLIKTRGQQATLRCSPISGHTSVYWYQQALGLGLQFLLWYDEGEERNRGNFPPRFSGRQFPNYSSELNVNALELEDSALYLCASSRLAGVRGGETQYFGPGTRLLVL.

The rearrangement uses TRBV6-1 and TRBJ2-5; 9 nucleotides line up with TRBD2. The trim removed 3 bases at V and 4 bases at J, leaving 9 bases unmatched. This CDR3 is built from 16 residues. Germline lookup yields CDR1 MNHNS and CDR2 SASEGT. CDR3: CASSDRGRGGAETQYF. The DNA for the CDR3 is TGTGCCAGCAGTGATCGGGGGCGGGGGGGTGCAGAGACCCAGTACTTC.

This clone was seen a few times. The chain has TRBV29-1 and TRBJ2-1; possibly TRBD2 for D (5 bases). The V and J ends lost 0 bases and 0 bases respectively, with 9 bases between them. CDR3 length: 15 amino acids. CDR1 and CDR2 from the germline V gene are SQVTM and ANQGSEA. CDR3: CSVEDRGSSYNEQFF. In DNA, the CDR3 is TGCAGCGTTGAAGATCGTGGGAGCTCCTACAATGAGCAGTTCTTC.

The chain uses TRBV19 and TRBJ1-6, with D maybe TRBD1 (6 bases). Per germline, CDR1 LNHDA and CDR2 SQIVND (reference sequence). Trimming stripped 10 bases from V and 10 bases from J, with 17 bases between. The CDR3 contains 13 residues. Here the CDR3 DNA reads TGTGCCACCCGGGGGGGGGCACGATCACCCCTCCACTTT. Its protein product is CATRGGARSPLHF.

This chain connects TRBV4-2 to TRBJ2-4, with D uncertain. CDR1 LGHNA and CDR2 YNFKEQ come from the germline V gene. Trimming took off 1 base at V and 5 bases at J, with 9 bases between the two ends. The CDR3 consists of 14 residues. CDR3 sequence (DNA): TGTGCCAGCAGCCAAGCGGTCCGAGAAAACATTCAGTACTTC. It is translated as CASSQAVRENIQYF.

Here the CDR3 reads CASSPPRAEAFF. CDR3 nucleotide sequence: TGTGCCAGCTCACCCCCCCGCGCTGAAGCTTTCTTT. The chain has TRBV18 and TRBJ1-1, with no clear D. Germline lookup yields CDR1 KGHSH and CDR2 LQKENI. V was cut by 3 bases and J by 6 bases, with 8 bases left in between. This CDR3 is 12 amino acids long.

In this sample, this clone turned up a few times. The genes are TRBV28 and TRBJ1-1, with D maybe TRBD1 (6 bases). The V end lost 6 bases, the J end lost 6 bases, and 14 bases lay between the germline ends. This CDR3 contains 13 residues. The germline CDR1 and CDR2 sequences are MDHEN and SYDVKM. CDR3 bases: TGTGCCAGCAGAGGCGGGGGGCAAGCTGAAGCTTTCTTT. Residues: CASRGGGQAEAFF. Complete variable domain (other parts from reference TRBV28 and TRBJ1-1): DVKVTQSSRYLVKRTGEKVFLECVQDMDHENMFWYRQDPGLGLRLIYFSYDVKMKEKGDIPEGYSVSREKKERFSLILESASTNQTSMYLCASRGGGQAEAFFGQGTRLTVV.

The V and J genes are TRBV6-5 and TRBJ2-1, with a possible D match to TRBD1 (5 bases). Germline V gene data show CDR1 as MNHEY and CDR2 as SVGAGI. CDR3 length: 13 residues. Trimming shortened V by 2 bases and J by 7 bases, and 9 bases separated the two germline ends. As DNA, the CDR3 is TGTGCCAGCAGTTACCCAACAGGAAATGAGCAGTTCTTC. This encodes CASSYPTGNEQFF.

This clone appeared a single time. An end of the junction differs from the germline gene, which may be a read error. This chain uses TRBV5-1 with TRBJ1-1, with 7 bases that match TRBD1. The germline CDR1 and CDR2 sequences are SGHRS and YFSETQ. The CDR3 contains 15 residues. The CDR3 reads CASSLLGTENSEAFF. CDR3 nucleotide sequence: TGCGCCAGCAGCCTCCTCGGGACAGAGAACTCTGAAGCTTTCTTT.

The chain uses TRBV28 and TRBJ1-2; D might be TRBD1 (5 bases). The CDR3 loop spans 14 amino acids. CDR1 is MDHEN, CDR2 SYDVKM, per germline. With 4 bases removed from V and 5 bases from J, the gap between germline ends came to 14 bases. The DNA for the CDR3 is TGTGCCAGCAGTTCCGGAGGGGAAGCGTATGGCTACACCTTC. Its protein product is CASSSGGEAYGYTF.

The chain uses TRBV6-4 and TRBJ1-2; D is unclear. The CDR3 is 11 residues long. V was clipped by 8 bases and J by 4 bases, with 8 bases between them. CDR1 and CDR2 (germline): MRHNA, SNTAGT. CDR3 coding DNA: TGTGCCAGCCGGAGACCCTATGGCTACACCTTC. Amino acids: CASRRPYGYTF.

The rearrangement links TRBV29-1 to TRBJ2-3, with D tentatively TRBD2 (6 bases). CDR1 SQVTM and CDR2 ANQGSEA come from the germline V gene. The length of the CDR3 is 12 residues. V was pared by 4 bases and J by 10 bases, with 15 bases between. The CDR3 DNA reads as TGCAGCGTTGGGGCCTCCAGGAGGGCGCAGTATTTT. It translates to CSVGASRRAQYF.

CDR3 loop: CASSFGSGRAQETQYF. The CDR3 DNA is TGTGCCAGCAGCTTTGGTAGCGGGAGGGCCCAAGAGACCCAGTACTTC. J is TRBJ2-5 and V is TRBV5-8, with 11 bases identical to TRBD2. The CDR3 runs 16 residues. Trimming cost V 2 bases and J 1 base; bases outside gene matches: 4. The V gene's germline CDR1 is SGHTS and CDR2 YDEGEE.

The genes are TRBV19 and TRBJ1-1; no reliable D call. The CDR3 length is 15 residues. V lost 5 bases and J 3 bases, leaving 16 bases between the germline ends. CDR1 and CDR2 (germline): LNHDA, SQIVND (reference sequence). The CDR3, as DNA: TGTGCCAGTAGTCCCCGGGGTGGCGGGGACACTGAAGCTTTCTTT. Translation gives CASSPRGGGDTEAFF.

The chain recombines TRBV6-5 with TRBJ1-5, with D unclear. The CDR3 has 14 amino acids. CDR1 is MNHEY, CDR2 SVGAGI, per germline. With 3 bases removed from V and 7 bases from J, the gap between germline ends came to 13 bases. The CDR3 protein is CASSYSFGEQPQHF. DNA of the CDR3: TGTGCCAGCAGTTATAGTTTTGGTGAACAGCCCCAGCATTTT.

V and J are TRBV20-1 and TRBJ2-1; 7 nucleotides agree with TRBD2. CDR1 DFQATT and CDR2 SNEGSKA come from the germline V gene (reference sequence). The V segment lost 5 bases and the J segment 11 bases; nucleotides outside the gene matches: 6. This CDR3 spans 11 amino acids. CDR3 loop: CSAPTSGKQFF. The CDR3 DNA reads TGCAGTGCTCCCACGAGCGGGAAGCAGTTCTTC.

The chain uses TRBV7-6 and TRBJ2-7, with TRBD1 matching 8 bases. The CDR3 is 14 amino acids. The J segment lost 5 bases and the V segment lost 5 bases, leaving 8 bases of the junction unmatched. The germline V gene has CDR1 SGHVS and CDR2 FNYEAQ. CDR3 nucleotides: TGTGCCAGCAGCCCCAGACCACAGGGGGACGAGCAGTACTTC. It is translated as CASSPRPQGDEQYF.

This clone appeared a single time. The chain carries TRBV5-8 and TRBJ1-5; maybe TRBD1 (6 bases). The V end was cut by 4 bases, the J end by 5 bases, with 16 bases between. Germline loops: CDR1 SGHTS, CDR2 YDEGEE. The CDR3 sequence is 15 residues long. The CDR3 coding sequence is TGTGCCAGCAGCCCCCGGGACAACTACGATCAGCCCCAGCATTTT. Encoded protein: CASSPRDNYDQPQHF.

The rearrangement uses TRBV30 and TRBJ2-7; D uncertain. Deletions cut 0 bases from V and 1 base from J, with 10 bases between. Germline assignment: CDR1 GTSNPN and CDR2 SVGIG (reference sequence). This CDR3 is built from 14 residues. The CDR3 nucleotides are TGTGCCTGGAGTGTACGCGCAGGATCCTACGAGCAGTACTTC. Amino acids: CAWSVRAGSYEQYF.